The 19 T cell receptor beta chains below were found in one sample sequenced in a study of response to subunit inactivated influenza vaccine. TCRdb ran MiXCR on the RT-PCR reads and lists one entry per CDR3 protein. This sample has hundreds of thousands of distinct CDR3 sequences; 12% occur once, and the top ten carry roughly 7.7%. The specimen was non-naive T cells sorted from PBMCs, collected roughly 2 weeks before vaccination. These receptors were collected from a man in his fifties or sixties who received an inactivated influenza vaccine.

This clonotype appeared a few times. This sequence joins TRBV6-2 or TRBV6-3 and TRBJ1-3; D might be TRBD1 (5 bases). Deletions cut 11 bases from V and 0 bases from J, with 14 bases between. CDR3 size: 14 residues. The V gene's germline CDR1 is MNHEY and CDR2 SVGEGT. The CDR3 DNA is TGTGCCTGCCGACAGCCGAGCTCTGGAAACACCATATATTTT. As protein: CACRQPSSGNTIYF.

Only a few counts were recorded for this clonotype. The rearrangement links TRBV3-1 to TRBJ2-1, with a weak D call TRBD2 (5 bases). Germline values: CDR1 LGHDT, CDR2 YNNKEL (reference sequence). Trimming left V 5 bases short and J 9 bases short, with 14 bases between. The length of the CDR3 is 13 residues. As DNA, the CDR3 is TGTGCCAGCAGCAGGAACAATCGGGGTGAGCAGTTCTTC. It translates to CASSRNNRGEQFF.

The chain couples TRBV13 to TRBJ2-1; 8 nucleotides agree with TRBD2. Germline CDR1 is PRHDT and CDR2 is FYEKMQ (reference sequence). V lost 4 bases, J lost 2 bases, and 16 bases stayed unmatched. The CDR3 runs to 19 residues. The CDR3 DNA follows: TGTGCCAGCAGCTGTGTGCCTGTCGGCGGGAGGATAGCCTACAATGAGCAGTTCTTC. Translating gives CASSCVPVGGRIAYNEQFF.

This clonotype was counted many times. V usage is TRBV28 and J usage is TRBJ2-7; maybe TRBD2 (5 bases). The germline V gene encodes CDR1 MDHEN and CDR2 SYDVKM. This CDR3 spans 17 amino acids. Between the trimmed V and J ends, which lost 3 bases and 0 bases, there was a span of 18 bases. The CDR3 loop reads CASSLRVELRSSYEQYF. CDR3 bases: TGTGCCAGCAGTTTGCGGGTAGAACTAAGGAGCTCCTACGAGCAGTACTTC.

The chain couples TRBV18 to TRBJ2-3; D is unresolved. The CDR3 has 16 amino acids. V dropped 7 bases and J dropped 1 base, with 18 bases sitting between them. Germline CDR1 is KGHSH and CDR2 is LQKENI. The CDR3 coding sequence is TGTGCCAGCTTAACCTCCGTAGGCGGTGGCACAGATACGCAGTATTTT. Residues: CASLTSVGGGTDTQYF.

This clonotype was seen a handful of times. This CDR3 is CASSLVSQAETQYF. The CDR3 DNA is TGTGCCAGCAGCTTGGTCTCACAAGCAGAGACCCAGTACTTC. This chain uses TRBV5-4 with TRBJ2-5; D is unclear. The germline V gene has CDR1 SGHNT and CDR2 YYREEE (reference sequence). The CDR3 length is 14 residues. The ends were cut back, 0 bases at V and 4 bases at J, with 10 bases in the middle.

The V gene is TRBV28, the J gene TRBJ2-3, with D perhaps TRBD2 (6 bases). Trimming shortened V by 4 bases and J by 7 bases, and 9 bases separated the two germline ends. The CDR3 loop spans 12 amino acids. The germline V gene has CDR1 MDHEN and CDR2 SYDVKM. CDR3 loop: CASSSTSHTQYF. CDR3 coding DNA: TGTGCCAGCAGTTCGACTAGTCATACGCAGTATTTT.

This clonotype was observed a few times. The CDR3 DNA reads TGTGCCAGCAGTTTCAGGGGACAGGGCAGGTCCTACGAGCAGTACTTC. It yields the protein CASSFRGQGRSYEQYF. This chain joins TRBV12-3 or TRBV12-4 and TRBJ2-7; 9 bases are shared with TRBD1. V was clipped by 3 bases and J by 1 base; unmatched bases: 7. This CDR3 region has 16 residues.

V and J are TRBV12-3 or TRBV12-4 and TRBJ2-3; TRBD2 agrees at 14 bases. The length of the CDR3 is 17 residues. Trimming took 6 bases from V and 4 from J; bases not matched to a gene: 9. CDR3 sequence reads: CASSLGLAGGVADTQYF. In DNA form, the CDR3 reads TGTGCCAGCAGCCTAGGACTAGCGGGGGGAGTAGCAGATACGCAGTATTTT.

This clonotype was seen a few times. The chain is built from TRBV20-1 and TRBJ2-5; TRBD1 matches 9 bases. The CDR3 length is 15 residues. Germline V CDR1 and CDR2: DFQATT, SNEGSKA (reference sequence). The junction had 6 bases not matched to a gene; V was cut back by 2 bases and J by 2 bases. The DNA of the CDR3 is TGCAGTGCTAGATCATCCGGGACAGGGCAAGAGACCCAGTACTTC. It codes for CSARSSGTGQETQYF.

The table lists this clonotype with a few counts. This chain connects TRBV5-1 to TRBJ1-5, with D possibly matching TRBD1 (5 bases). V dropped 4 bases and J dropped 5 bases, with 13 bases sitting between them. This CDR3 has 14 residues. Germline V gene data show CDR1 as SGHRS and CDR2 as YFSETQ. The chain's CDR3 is CASSPWGSDQPQHF. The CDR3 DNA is TGCGCCAGCAGCCCCTGGGGGAGTGATCAGCCCCAGCATTTT.

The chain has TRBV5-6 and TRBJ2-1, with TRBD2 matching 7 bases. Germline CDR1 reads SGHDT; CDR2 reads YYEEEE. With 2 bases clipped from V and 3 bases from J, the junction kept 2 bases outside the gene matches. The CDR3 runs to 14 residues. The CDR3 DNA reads TGTGCCAGCAGCTTCCAGCGGGGCTACAATGAGCAGTTCTTC. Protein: CASSFQRGYNEQFF.

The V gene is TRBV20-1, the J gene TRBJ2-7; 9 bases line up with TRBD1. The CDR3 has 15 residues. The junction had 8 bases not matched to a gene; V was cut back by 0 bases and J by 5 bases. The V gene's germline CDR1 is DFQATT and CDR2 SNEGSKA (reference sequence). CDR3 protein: CSARDYRTGDDEQYF. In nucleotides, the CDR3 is TGCAGTGCTAGAGATTATCGGACAGGGGATGACGAGCAGTACTTC.

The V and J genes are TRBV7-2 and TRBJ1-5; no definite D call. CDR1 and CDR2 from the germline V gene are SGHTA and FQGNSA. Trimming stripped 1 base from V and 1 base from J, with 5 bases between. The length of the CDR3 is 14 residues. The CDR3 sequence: CASSLVGSNQPQHF. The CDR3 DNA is TGTGCCAGCAGCTTAGTAGGGAGCAATCAGCCCCAGCATTTT.

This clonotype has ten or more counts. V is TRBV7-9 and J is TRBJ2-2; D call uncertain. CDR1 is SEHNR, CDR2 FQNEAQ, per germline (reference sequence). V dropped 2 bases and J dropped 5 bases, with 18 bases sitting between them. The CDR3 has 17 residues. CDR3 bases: TGTGCCAGCAGCTTAATTGGAATCTTAACTACAACCGGGGAGCTGTTTTTT. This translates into CASSLIGILTTTGELFF.

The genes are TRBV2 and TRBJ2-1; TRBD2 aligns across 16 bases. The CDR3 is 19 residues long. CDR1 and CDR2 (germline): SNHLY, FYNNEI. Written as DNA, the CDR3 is TGTACCTGCTGTTCAGGGACTAGCGGGAGGGCCAGGTCCTACAATGAGCAGTTCTTC. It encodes CTCCSGTSGRARSYNEQFF.

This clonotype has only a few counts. DNA for the CDR3: TGTGCCAGCAGCCTGTGGACAGGAGGGACGCACGAGCAGTACTTC. Encoded protein: CASSLWTGGTHEQYF. V gene TRBV7-9 combines with J gene TRBJ2-7, with a tentative D call TRBD1 (7 bases). The V and J ends lost 5 bases and 5 bases respectively, with 19 bases between them. The V gene's germline CDR1 is SEHNR and CDR2 FQNEAQ (reference sequence). This CDR3 contains 15 residues.

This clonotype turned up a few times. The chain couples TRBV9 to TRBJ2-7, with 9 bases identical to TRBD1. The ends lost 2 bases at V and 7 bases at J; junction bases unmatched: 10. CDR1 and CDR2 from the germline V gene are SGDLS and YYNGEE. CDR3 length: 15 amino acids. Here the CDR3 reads CASSVSPTGGGEQYF. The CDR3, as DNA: TGTGCCAGCAGCGTGAGCCCGACAGGGGGGGGAGAGCAGTACTTC. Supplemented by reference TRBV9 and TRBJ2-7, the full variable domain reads DSGVTQTPKHLITATGQRVTLRCSPRSGDLSVYWYQQSLDQGLQFLIQYYNGEERAKGNILERFSAQQFPDLHSELNLSSLELGDSALYFCASSVSPTGGGEQYFGPGTRLTVT.

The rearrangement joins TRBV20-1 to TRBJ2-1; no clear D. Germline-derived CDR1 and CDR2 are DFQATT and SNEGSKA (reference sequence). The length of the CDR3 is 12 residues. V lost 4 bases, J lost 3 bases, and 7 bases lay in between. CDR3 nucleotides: TGCAGTGCTAAAACGGACTACAATGAGCAGTTCTTC. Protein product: CSAKTDYNEQFF.